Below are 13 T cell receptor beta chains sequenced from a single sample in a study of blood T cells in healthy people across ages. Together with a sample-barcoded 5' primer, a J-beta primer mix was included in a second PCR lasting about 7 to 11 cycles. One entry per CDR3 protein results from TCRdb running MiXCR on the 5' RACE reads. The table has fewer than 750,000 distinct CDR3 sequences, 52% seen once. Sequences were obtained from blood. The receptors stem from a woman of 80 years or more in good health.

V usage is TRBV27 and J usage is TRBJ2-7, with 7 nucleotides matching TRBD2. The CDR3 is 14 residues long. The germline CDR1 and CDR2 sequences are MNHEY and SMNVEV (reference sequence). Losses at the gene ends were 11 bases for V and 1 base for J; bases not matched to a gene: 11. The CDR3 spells CAAARGGLSYEQYF. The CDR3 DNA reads TGTGCCGCGGCGCGGGGAGGGTTGTCCTACGAGCAGTACTTC.

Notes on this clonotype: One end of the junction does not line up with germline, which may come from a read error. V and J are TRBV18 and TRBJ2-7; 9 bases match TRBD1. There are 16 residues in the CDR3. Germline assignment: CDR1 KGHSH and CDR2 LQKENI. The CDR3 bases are TGTGCCAGCTCACCACTCTTGGGACAGGGCGGTTACGGGCAGTACTTC. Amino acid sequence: CASSPLLGQGGYGQYF. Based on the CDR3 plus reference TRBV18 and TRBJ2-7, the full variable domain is NAGVMQNPRHLVRRRGQEARLRCSPMKGHSHVYWYRQLPEEGLKFMVYLQKENIIDESGMPKERFSAEFPKEGPSILRIQQVVRGDSAAYFCASSPLLGQGGYGQYFGPGTRLTVT.

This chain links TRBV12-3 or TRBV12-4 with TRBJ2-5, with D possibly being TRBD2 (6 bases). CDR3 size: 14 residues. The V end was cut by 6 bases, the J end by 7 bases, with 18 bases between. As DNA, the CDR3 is TGTGCCAGCAGGGCCGGGACGGGAGTTGTGACCCAGTACTTC. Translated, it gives CASRAGTGVVTQYF.

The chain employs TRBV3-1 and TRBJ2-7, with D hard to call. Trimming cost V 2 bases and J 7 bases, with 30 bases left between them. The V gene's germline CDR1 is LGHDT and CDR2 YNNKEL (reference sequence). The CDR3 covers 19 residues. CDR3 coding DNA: TGTGCCAGCAGCCAAAGGAGTGGAAAAGGAAAGGCTTCCTACAATGAGCAGTACTTC. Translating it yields CASSQRSGKGKASYNEQYF.

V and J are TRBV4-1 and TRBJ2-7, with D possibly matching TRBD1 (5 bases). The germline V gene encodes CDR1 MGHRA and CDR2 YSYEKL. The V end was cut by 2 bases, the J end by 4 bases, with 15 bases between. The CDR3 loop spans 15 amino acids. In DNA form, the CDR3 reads TGCGCCAGCAGCCAACCGACAGCGAGAGGTTACGAGCAGTACTTC. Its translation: CASSQPTARGYEQYF.

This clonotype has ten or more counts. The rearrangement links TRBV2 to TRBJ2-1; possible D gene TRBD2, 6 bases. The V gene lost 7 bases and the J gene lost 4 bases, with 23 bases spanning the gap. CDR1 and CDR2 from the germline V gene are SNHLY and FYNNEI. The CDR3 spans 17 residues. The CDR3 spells CASTLLPAAGQYNEQFF. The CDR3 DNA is TGTGCCAGCACGCTCCTCCCGGCAGCGGGTCAATACAATGAGCAGTTCTTC. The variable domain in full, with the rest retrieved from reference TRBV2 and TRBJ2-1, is EPEVTQTPSHQVTQMGQEVILRCVPISNHLYFYWYRQILGQKVEFLVSFYNNEISEKSEIFDDQFSVERPDGSNFTLKIRSTKLEDSAMYFCASTLLPAAGQYNEQFFGPGTRLTVL.

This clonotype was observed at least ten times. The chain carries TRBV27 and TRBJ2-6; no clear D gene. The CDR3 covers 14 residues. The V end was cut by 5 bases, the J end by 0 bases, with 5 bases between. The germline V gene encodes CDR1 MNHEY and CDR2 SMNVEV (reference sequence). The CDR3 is CASSPHSGANVLTF. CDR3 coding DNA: TGTGCCAGCAGTCCGCACTCTGGGGCCAACGTCCTGACTTTC.

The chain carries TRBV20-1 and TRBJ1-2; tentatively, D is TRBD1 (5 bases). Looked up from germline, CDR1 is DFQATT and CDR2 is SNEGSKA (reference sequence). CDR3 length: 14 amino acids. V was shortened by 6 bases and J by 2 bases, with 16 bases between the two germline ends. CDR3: CSATPAGSNYGYTF. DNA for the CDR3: TGCAGTGCCACACCCGCAGGGTCGAACTATGGCTACACCTTC.

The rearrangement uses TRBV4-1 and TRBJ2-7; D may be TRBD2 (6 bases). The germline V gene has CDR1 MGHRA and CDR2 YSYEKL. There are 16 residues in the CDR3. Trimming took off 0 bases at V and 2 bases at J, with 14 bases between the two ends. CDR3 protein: CASSQETWDSAYEQYF. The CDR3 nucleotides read TGCGCCAGCAGCCAAGAAACGTGGGACTCAGCCTACGAGCAGTACTTC.

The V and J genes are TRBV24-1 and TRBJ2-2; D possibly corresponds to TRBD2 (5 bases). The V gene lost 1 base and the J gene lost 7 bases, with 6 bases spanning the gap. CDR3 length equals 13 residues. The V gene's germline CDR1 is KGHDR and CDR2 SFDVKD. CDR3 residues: CATSDFGGGELFF. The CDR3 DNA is TGTGCCACCAGTGATTTCGGAGGCGGGGAGCTGTTTTTT.

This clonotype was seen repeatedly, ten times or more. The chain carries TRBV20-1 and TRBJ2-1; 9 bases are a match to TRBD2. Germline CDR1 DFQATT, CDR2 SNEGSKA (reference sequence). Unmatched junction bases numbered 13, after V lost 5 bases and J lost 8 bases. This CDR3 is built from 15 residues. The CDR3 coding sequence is TGCAGTGCTGCAACTCCGGGACTAGCCCTCCATGAGCAGTTCTTC. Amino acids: CSAATPGLALHEQFF.

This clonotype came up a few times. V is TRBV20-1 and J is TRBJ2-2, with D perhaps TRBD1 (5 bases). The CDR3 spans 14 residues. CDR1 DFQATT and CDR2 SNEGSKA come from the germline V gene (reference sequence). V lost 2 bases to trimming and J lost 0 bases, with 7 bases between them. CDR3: CSARIGANTGELFF. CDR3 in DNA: TGCAGTGCTAGAATAGGGGCGAACACCGGGGAGCTGTTTTTT.

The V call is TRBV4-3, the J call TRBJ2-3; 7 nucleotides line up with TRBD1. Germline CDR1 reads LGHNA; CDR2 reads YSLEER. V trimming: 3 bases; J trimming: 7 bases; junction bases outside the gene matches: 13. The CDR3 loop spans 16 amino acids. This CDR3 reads CASSQSSGGPPYTQYF. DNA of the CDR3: TGCGCCAGCAGCCAGAGTTCAGGGGGTCCCCCATATACGCAGTATTTT.